The 21 T cell receptor beta chains given below trace back to one sample, sequenced in a study of T cell repertoires in cytomegalovirus infection. These receptors are not linked to any known antigen. Each CDR3 protein gets one entry after TCRdb re-called the reads with MiXCR. The table shows hundreds of thousands of distinct CDR3 sequences, with 31% occurring only once. Sequencing was performed on cultured CD8+ T cells from PBMCs, taken from culture after CMV antigen stimulation. Receptors were obtained from a human donor in good health (CMV status not recorded). Some clones in this sample may be carry-over from other donors' samples.

The V gene is TRBV27, the J gene TRBJ2-7; D gene unclear. V was cut by 3 bases and J by 2 bases, with 23 bases left in between. CDR3 length: 18 amino acids. The V gene's germline CDR1 is MNHEY and CDR2 SMNVEV (reference sequence). The CDR3 DNA reads TGTGCCAGCAGTTTCCTGCTTGTTAACAACCCCAAGCCCTACGAGCAGTACTTC. Amino acid sequence: CASSFLLVNNPKPYEQYF.

This clonotype was seen a few times. The rearrangement links TRBV28 to TRBJ1-5; no clear D gene. Per the germline V gene, CDR1 is MDHEN and CDR2 is SYDVKM. This CDR3 region has 14 residues. The V gene lost 3 bases and the J gene lost 1 base, with 7 bases spanning the gap. The CDR3 sequence is CASSFVTSNQPQHF. CDR3 bases: TGTGCCAGCAGTTTCGTCACAAGCAATCAGCCCCAGCATTTT.

The chain combines TRBV27 with TRBJ2-3; D remains unclear. There are 12 residues in the CDR3. Germline loops: CDR1 MNHEY, CDR2 SMNVEV (reference sequence). Trimming shortened V by 5 bases and J by 4 bases, and 7 bases separated the two germline ends. The DNA of the CDR3 is TGTGCCAGCAGTACGGGCGCAGATACGCAGTATTTT. Residues: CASSTGADTQYF.

The gene calls are TRBV11-2 and TRBJ2-1, with D possibly matching TRBD2 (7 bases). V was cut by 0 bases and J by 8 bases, with 20 bases left in between. The CDR3 extends over 17 amino acids. Germline V gene data show CDR1 as SGHAT and CDR2 as FQNNGV. The CDR3 sequence is CASSLDRRGGARDEQFF. The DNA for the CDR3 is TGTGCCAGCAGCTTAGATCGGAGGGGGGGGGCTCGAGATGAGCAGTTCTTC.

Many counts were recorded for this clonotype. The chain is built from TRBV7-2 and TRBJ2-2, with D possibly being TRBD1 (6 bases). V dropped 7 bases and J dropped 2 bases, with 8 bases sitting between them. Looked up from germline, CDR1 is SGHTA and CDR2 is FQGNSA. The CDR3 is made up of 13 amino acids. The chain's CDR3 is CASNRDNTGELFF. The DNA of the CDR3 is TGTGCCAGCAACAGGGACAACACCGGGGAGCTGTTTTTT.

The sample holds a few counts of this clonotype. The chain couples TRBV12-3 or TRBV12-4 to TRBJ2-3, with D unresolved. Trimming removed 5 bases at V and 2 bases at J, with 17 bases between. This CDR3 has 16 residues. The CDR3, as DNA: TGTGCCAGCAGTATCAGATACCTAGGTCCCACAGATACGCAGTATTTT. This codes for CASSIRYLGPTDTQYF.

This clonotype has at least ten counts. The V call is TRBV12-3 or TRBV12-4, the J call TRBJ2-1, with 7 bases identical to TRBD2. V was clipped by 7 bases and J by 6 bases; unmatched bases: 9. This CDR3 comprises 14 residues. This CDR3 reads CASTPGGGVNEQFF. The CDR3, as DNA: TGTGCCAGCACCCCCGGCGGGGGTGTCAATGAGCAGTTCTTC.

The chain combines TRBV4-1 with TRBJ2-3; 9 positions agree with TRBD1. Germline V lookup: CDR1 MGHRA, CDR2 YSYEKL. This CDR3 comprises 17 residues. The V and J ends lost 3 bases and 2 bases, in that order; junction bases with no gene match: 9. The CDR3 nucleotides read TGCGCCAGCAGCCAGGCCGGGACAGGGCTCAACACAGATACGCAGTATTTT. Its protein product is CASSQAGTGLNTDTQYF.

The chain couples TRBV6-5 to TRBJ2-6; TRBD1 agrees at 9 bases. The J segment lost 4 bases and the V segment lost 2 bases, leaving 12 bases of the junction unmatched. CDR1 is MNHEY, CDR2 SVGAGI, per germline. The CDR3 contains 19 residues. CDR3 DNA: TGTGCCAGCAGTTACGGATCGGACAGGGGACTTACCGGGGCCAACGTCCTGACTTTC. Residues: CASSYGSDRGLTGANVLTF.

This chain uses TRBV27 with TRBJ2-2, with D perhaps matching TRBD2 (6 bases). CDR1 and CDR2 (germline): MNHEY, SMNVEV (reference sequence). V lost 0 bases, J lost 1 base, and 18 bases lay in between. This CDR3 is 19 amino acids long. CDR3 loop: CASSLSVNGRGQNTGELFF. DNA for the CDR3: TGTGCCAGCAGTTTATCGGTGAACGGGCGGGGCCAGAACACCGGGGAGCTGTTTTTT.

The sample holds one count of this clonotype. The V gene is TRBV27, the J gene TRBJ1-6, with 9 bases that match TRBD1. Trimming at V came to 6 bases and at J to 16 bases, leaving 10 bases not matched to a gene. Germline CDR1 reads MNHEY; CDR2 reads SMNVEV (reference sequence). The CDR3 is made up of 13 amino acids. In DNA, the CDR3 is TGTGCCAGCAGCCCAGGACTTGGACAGGGGCTCCACTTT. This gives the protein CASSPGLGQGLHF.

The sample holds one count of this clonotype. The rearrangement joins TRBV13 to TRBJ1-6, with D tentatively TRBD1 (6 bases). Germline-derived CDR1 and CDR2 are PRHDT and FYEKMQ (reference sequence). This CDR3 contains 15 residues. V shed 5 bases and J shed 8 bases, with 16 bases lying between them. CDR3 protein: CASSIRGRGHSPLHF. The CDR3 DNA follows: TGTGCCAGCAGCATTAGGGGCAGGGGCCATTCACCCCTCCACTTT.

This clonotype has only one observation. The CDR3 nucleotides read TGTGCCAGCAGCTTAGGGGTCAGGGAGGACGATACGCAGTATTTT. Translated: CASSLGVREDDTQYF. This sequence joins TRBV5-5 and TRBJ2-3; TRBD2 might be the D (6 bases). V was clipped by 2 bases and J by 6 bases, with 16 bases between them. There are 15 residues in the CDR3. Germline V gives CDR1 SGHKS, CDR2 YYEKEE (reference sequence).

This clonotype was seen a few times. The chain couples TRBV6-2 or TRBV6-3 to TRBJ2-1; 8 bases are a match to TRBD2. Germline values: CDR1 MNHEY, CDR2 SVGEGT. The CDR3 totals 16 residues. The junction had 10 bases not matched to a gene; V was cut back by 4 bases and J by 5 bases. DNA of the CDR3: TGTGCCAGCAGTTGGAGCGGGGGACGACTAGACAATGAGCAGTTCTTC. It encodes CASSWSGGRLDNEQFF.

The V gene is TRBV12-3 or TRBV12-4, the J gene TRBJ1-2, with 7 positions matching TRBD1. There are 16 residues in the CDR3. V shed 4 bases, J shed 2 bases, and the junction held 10 bases outside the gene matches. The CDR3 spells CASSYPGQRENYGYTF. CDR3 DNA sequence: TGTGCCAGCAGTTACCCGGGACAGCGAGAAAACTATGGCTACACCTTC.

The rearrangement uses TRBV12-3 or TRBV12-4 and TRBJ1-2, with a tentative D call TRBD1 (5 bases). Trimming removed 8 bases from V and 7 bases from J, with 20 bases in between. The CDR3 has 14 amino acids. The CDR3 loop is CASGPGTTVFGYTF. The CDR3 DNA reads as TGTGCCAGCGGGCCCGGGACGACGGTTTTTGGCTACACCTTC.

This clonotype was counted a single time. This chain links TRBV27 with TRBJ2-5; 8 bases align to TRBD1. CDR1 and CDR2 from the germline V gene are MNHEY and SMNVEV (reference sequence). This CDR3 is 15 amino acids long. Trimming at V came to 8 bases and at J to 0 bases, leaving 8 bases not matched to a gene. DNA of the CDR3: TGTGCCAGCTCCCCCGGACAGGGCAACCAAGAGACCCAGTACTTC. It translates to CASSPGQGNQETQYF.

This clonotype was picked up many times. This sequence joins TRBV7-6 and TRBJ2-1; 9 bases match TRBD2. V shed 2 bases, J shed 10 bases, and the junction held 12 bases outside the gene matches. Germline assignment: CDR1 SGHVS and CDR2 FNYEAQ. The CDR3 is 16 amino acids. The CDR3 loop is CASSLIAGAANNEQFF. For the CDR3, the DNA is TGTGCCAGCAGCTTAATAGCGGGGGCGGCTAATAACGAGCAGTTCTTC.

This clonotype showed up just a few times. The chain has TRBV7-9 and TRBJ2-5; TRBD1 is a possible D gene (6 bases). Germline assignment: CDR1 SEHNR and CDR2 FQNEAQ (reference sequence). Trimming removed 5 bases at V and 1 base at J, with 11 bases between. The CDR3 runs to 14 residues. In nucleotides, the CDR3 is TGTGCCAGCAGCGAAACAGGGACCCAAGAGACCCAGTACTTC. Translated: CASSETGTQETQYF.

This rearrangement joins TRBV11-2 to TRBJ2-1, with D possibly being TRBD2 (6 bases). Germline V lookup: CDR1 SGHAT, CDR2 FQNNGV. The ends were cut back, 2 bases at V and 9 bases at J, with 14 bases in the middle. The CDR3 has 14 amino acids. The CDR3 loop is CASSLRDSIVEQFF. CDR3 bases: TGTGCCAGCAGCTTACGGGACTCCATCGTTGAGCAGTTCTTC.

The sample holds a few counts of this clonotype. The V gene is TRBV24-1, the J gene TRBJ2-2; D not resolved. The germline gives CDR1 KGHDR, CDR2 SFDVKD. The CDR3 runs to 14 residues. Trimming stripped 5 bases from V and 2 bases from J, with 8 bases between. The CDR3 nucleotides are TGTGCCACCAGTGCTAGATCCAACACCGGGGAGCTGTTTTTT. This codes for CATSARSNTGELFF.